The next 21 T cell receptor beta chains were all read from a single sample in a study of blood T cell repertoires in COVID-19. Only in-frame clones appear in the TCRdb table, and some are missing; sequencing was by immunoSEQ multiplex PCR. Of around 500,000 clones listed, over 75% are singletons. The sequencing input was peripheral blood. These receptors all come from a human donor in a cohort sampled during active COVID-19.

In this sample, this clone turned up a few times. V gene TRBV3-1 (or the pseudogene TRBV3-2) combines with J gene TRBJ2-5; D unresolved. The CDR3 spans 16 residues. Trimming cost V 4 bases and J 5 bases, with 20 bases left between them. Germline-derived CDR1 and CDR2 are LGHDT and YNNKEL (reference sequence). The CDR3 region is CASSLPRSRGRETQYF. CDR3 bases: TGTGCCAGCAGCCTCCCACGGTCGCGAGGTCGGGAGACCCAGTACTTC.

This rearrangement joins TRBV25-1 to TRBJ1-4; unclear D gene. This CDR3 has 14 residues. Trimming removed 8 bases at V and 7 bases at J, with 17 bases between. The germline gives CDR1 MGHDK, CDR2 SYGVNS. This CDR3 is CASGGSQPLEKLFF. The CDR3 DNA is TGTGCCAGCGGCGGGAGTCAACCCCTTGAAAAACTGTTTTTT. Using reference TRBV25-1 and TRBJ1-4 for the parts outside the CDR3, the full variable domain is EADIYQTPRYLVIGTGKKITLECSQTMGHDKMYWYQQDPGMELHLIHYSYGVNSTEKGDLSSESTVSRIRTEHFPLTLESARPSHTSQYLCASGGSQPLEKLFFGSGTQLSVL.

The V call is TRBV7-3, the J call TRBJ1-6; 7 bases map to TRBD1. The CDR3 runs 15 residues. V dropped 0 bases and J dropped 7; count of bases not matched to a gene: 3. CDR1 is SGHTA, CDR2 FQGTGA, per germline. The CDR3 protein is CASSLTRDSNSPLHF. CDR3 DNA sequence: TGTGCCAGCAGCTTAACGCGGGACAGCAATTCACCCCTCCACTTT.

The rearrangement links TRBV29-1 to TRBJ2-7, with 9 bases that match TRBD1. This CDR3 region has 15 residues. Germline V gives CDR1 SQVTM, CDR2 ANQGSEA. V gave up 5 bases and J gave up 1 base; unmatched junction bases: 9. The CDR3 coding sequence is TGCAGCGTTTTCTTGCGGGACAGGGCTTCCTACGAGCAGTACTTC. It encodes CSVFLRDRASYEQYF.

The chain is built from TRBV3-1 (or the pseudogene TRBV3-2) and TRBJ1-4, with unresolved D. CDR1 is LGHDT and CDR2 is YNNKEL in the germline V gene (reference sequence). V was clipped by 0 bases and J by 0 bases, with 11 bases between them. The CDR3 has 17 amino acids. The CDR3 here is CASSQERGGTTNEKLFF. Here the CDR3 DNA reads TGTGCCAGCAGCCAAGAGAGAGGCGGTACAACTAATGAAAAACTGTTTTTT.

The V call is TRBV5-1, the J call TRBJ1-2, with D maybe TRBD1 (6 bases). Germline CDR1 is SGHRS and CDR2 is YFSETQ. There are 17 residues in the CDR3. The V end lost 3 bases, the J end lost 6 bases, and 24 bases lay between the germline ends. The CDR3 DNA reads as TGCGCCAGCAGCTACCGGGCCCCAGGAAACCCAGGGGATGGCTACACCTTC. Its protein product is CASSYRAPGNPGDGYTF.

The CDR3 sequence is CASSRQGAITGELFF. CDR3 coding DNA: TGTGCCAGCAGTCGACAGGGGGCGATTACCGGGGAGCTGTTTTTT. The chain couples TRBV14 to TRBJ2-2; 10 bases are a match to TRBD1. Germline V gives CDR1 SGHDN, CDR2 FVKESK. This CDR3 has 15 amino acids. Losses at the gene ends were 6 bases for V and 5 bases for J; bases not matched to a gene: 6.

The rearrangement uses TRBV5-1 and TRBJ2-7, with 7 positions matching TRBD1. The germline V gene has CDR1 SGHRS and CDR2 YFSETQ. The CDR3 has 14 residues. V lost 0 bases to trimming and J lost 5 bases; unmatched junction nucleotides: 5. The CDR3 sequence: CASSLGRGLDEQYF. CDR3 nucleotides: TGCGCCAGCAGCTTGGGTAGGGGGCTGGACGAGCAGTACTTC.

The chain employs TRBV7-2 and TRBJ1-2, with 8 bases fitting TRBD1. Germline CDR1 and CDR2: SGHTA and FQGNSA. The ends lost 4 bases at V and 10 bases at J; junction bases unmatched: 8. The CDR3 is 13 amino acids. DNA of the CDR3: TGTGCCAGCAGCTCGACCGGGACAGGCACCTACACCTTC. It translates to CASSSTGTGTYTF.

J is TRBJ2-5 and V is TRBV30; tentatively, D is TRBD2 (5 bases). The V gene lost 2 bases and the J gene lost 4 bases, with 14 bases spanning the gap. CDR1 and CDR2 (germline): GTSNPN, SVGIG (reference sequence). The CDR3 length is 14 residues. The CDR3 bases are TGTGCCTGGAGTCCCGGGCTAGCCAGAGAGACCCAGTACTTC. Residues: CAWSPGLARETQYF.

The chain uses TRBV12-3 or TRBV12-4 and TRBJ1-2; tentatively, D is TRBD1 (5 bases). The CDR3 is 13 residues long. V was cut by 1 base and J by 5 bases, with 8 bases left in between. The CDR3 DNA reads as TGTGCCAGCAGTTTAGTAGGGGAATATGGCTACACCTTC. Protein: CASSLVGEYGYTF.

The rearrangement joins TRBV24-1 to TRBJ1-1; TRBD1 matches at 7 bases. Trimming at V came to 8 bases and at J to 4 bases, leaving 12 bases not matched to a gene. There are 15 residues in the CDR3. The germline V gene has CDR1 KGHDR and CDR2 SFDVKD. CDR3 DNA: TGTGCCACCAAGACTATGACAGGGCAGGGCACTGAAGCTTTCTTT. Translation: CATKTMTGQGTEAFF.

The V call is TRBV4-2, the J call TRBJ2-1; 12 bases align to TRBD2. The CDR3 extends over 16 amino acids. J was trimmed by 10 bases and V by 1 base; bases with no gene match: 8. Germline lookup yields CDR1 LGHNA and CDR2 YNFKEQ. CDR3: CASSQVYRGLAGEQFF. In nucleotides, the CDR3 is TGTGCCAGCAGCCAAGTCTACAGGGGACTAGCGGGCGAGCAGTTCTTC.

The V and J genes are TRBV6-2 or TRBV6-3 and TRBJ1-2; tentatively, D is TRBD1 (6 bases). The germline V gene encodes CDR1 MNHEY and CDR2 SVGEGT. V lost 5 bases, J lost 10 bases, and 14 bases lay in between. The length of the CDR3 is 12 residues. The CDR3 DNA follows: TGTGCCAGCAGTAGGGACACCCGGGACTACACCTTC. Encoded protein: CASSRDTRDYTF.

On this clone itself: Additional DNA sequences in this sample encode the identical CDR3. The chain joins TRBV5-1 to TRBJ2-6; a weak D match, TRBD1 (5 bases). V was cut by 0 bases and J by 2 bases, with 6 bases left in between. The CDR3 extends over 15 amino acids. Germline loops: CDR1 SGHRS, CDR2 YFSETQ. In nucleotides, the CDR3 is TGCGCCAGCAGCTTGGACAGGCCTGGGGCCAACGTCCTGACTTTC. Translation gives CASSLDRPGANVLTF.

CDR3 DNA sequence: TGTGCCAGCAGCTTAAGGACAGGGATAGTCGAGCAGTACTTC. This codes for CASSLRTGIVEQYF. This rearrangement joins TRBV11-2 to TRBJ2-7; 8 bases are a match to TRBD1. The CDR3 covers 14 residues. Germline CDR1 and CDR2: SGHAT and FQNNGV. Trimming removed 2 bases from V and 6 bases from J; junction bases left unmatched: 6.

The chain uses TRBV30 and TRBJ1-4, with D maybe TRBD1 (5 bases). In germline, CDR1 is GTSNPN, CDR2 SVGIG (reference sequence). Trimming shortened V by 3 bases and J by 5 bases, and 10 bases separated the two germline ends. The CDR3 length is 13 residues. The CDR3 DNA follows: TGTGCCTGGAGATCAACAGGCAATGAAAAACTGTTTTTT. Amino acids: CAWRSTGNEKLFF.

The V call is TRBV3-1 (or the pseudogene TRBV3-2), the J call TRBJ2-3; 8 bases are shared with TRBD2. V was pared by 2 bases and J by 0 bases, with 4 bases of the junction left unmatched. Per germline, CDR1 LGHDT and CDR2 YNNKEL (reference sequence). CDR3 size: 16 residues. The CDR3 DNA follows: TGTGCCAGCAGCCAAATGAGCGGGGGTAGCACAGATACGCAGTATTTT. This gives the protein CASSQMSGGSTDTQYF.

V usage is TRBV24-1 and J usage is TRBJ1-2; TRBD1 agrees at 10 bases. The V gene's germline CDR1 is KGHDR and CDR2 SFDVKD. This CDR3 has 19 amino acids. V lost 3 bases and J lost 6; bases outside the gene matches: 18. The CDR3 loop is CATSDRKTTGGAGRNGYTF. The CDR3 nucleotides are TGTGCCACCAGTGATCGAAAGACGACAGGGGGCGCAGGACGCAATGGCTACACCTTC.

The genes are TRBV5-5 and TRBJ1-1; no definite D call. This CDR3 contains 14 residues. The V gene lost 0 bases and the J gene lost 0 bases, with 6 bases spanning the gap. The germline gives CDR1 SGHKS, CDR2 YYEKEE (reference sequence). The DNA of the CDR3 is TGTGCCAGCAGCTTGGGAGCTCTGAACACTGAAGCTTTCTTT. Protein: CASSLGALNTEAFF.

CDR3 loop: CASRNIPGDTQYF. As DNA, the CDR3 is TGTGCCAGCAGAAACATACCAGGAGATACGCAGTATTTT. The gene calls are TRBV7-2 and TRBJ2-3; D is unresolved. The CDR3 covers 13 residues. The germline V gene encodes CDR1 SGHTA and CDR2 FQGNSA. The germline V and J ends were trimmed by 6 bases and 5 bases, with 12 bases remaining between them.